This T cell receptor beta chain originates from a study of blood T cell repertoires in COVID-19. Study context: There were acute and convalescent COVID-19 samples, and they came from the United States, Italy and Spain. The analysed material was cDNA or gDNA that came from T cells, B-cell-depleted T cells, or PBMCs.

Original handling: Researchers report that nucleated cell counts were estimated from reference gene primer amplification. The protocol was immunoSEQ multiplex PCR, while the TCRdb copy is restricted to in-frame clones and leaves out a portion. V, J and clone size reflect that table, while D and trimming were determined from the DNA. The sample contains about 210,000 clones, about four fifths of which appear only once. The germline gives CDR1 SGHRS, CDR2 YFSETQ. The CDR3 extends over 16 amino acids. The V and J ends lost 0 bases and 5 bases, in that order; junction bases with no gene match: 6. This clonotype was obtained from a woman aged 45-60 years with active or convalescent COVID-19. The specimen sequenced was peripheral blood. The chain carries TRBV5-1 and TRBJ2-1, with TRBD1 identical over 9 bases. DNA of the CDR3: TGCGCCAGCAGCTTGGGAGGGACAGGGTCCCACAATGAGCAGTTCTTC. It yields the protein CASSLGGTGSHNEQFF.